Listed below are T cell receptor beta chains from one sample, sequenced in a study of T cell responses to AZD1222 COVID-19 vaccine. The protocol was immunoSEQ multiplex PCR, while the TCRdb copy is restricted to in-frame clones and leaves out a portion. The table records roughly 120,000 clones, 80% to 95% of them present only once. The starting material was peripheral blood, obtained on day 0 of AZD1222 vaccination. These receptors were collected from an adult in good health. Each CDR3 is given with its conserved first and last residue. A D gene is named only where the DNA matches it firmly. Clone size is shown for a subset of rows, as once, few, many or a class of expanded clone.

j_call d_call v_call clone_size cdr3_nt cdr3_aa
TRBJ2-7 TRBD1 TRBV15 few TGTGCCACCAGCAGAGATCGGACAGGGTTTAACGAGCAGTACTTC CATSRDRTGFNEQYF
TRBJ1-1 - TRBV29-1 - TGCAGCGGCCAACAGGGCTCTGAAGCTTTCTTT CSGQQGSEAFF
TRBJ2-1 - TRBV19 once TGTGCCAGTAGTAAAGGGGGGAATGAGCAGTTCTTC CASSKGGNEQFF
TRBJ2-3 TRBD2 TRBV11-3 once TGTGCCAGCAGCATGGGACTAGCGGGGATCACAGATACGCAGTATTTT CASSMGLAGITDTQYF
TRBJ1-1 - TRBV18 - TGTGCCAGCTCACCACGGGAGCCTAGTTCGGGTACTGAAGCTTTCTTT CASSPREPSSGTEAFF
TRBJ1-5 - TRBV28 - TGTGCCAGCAGCACTGATCAGCCCCAGCATTTT CASSTDQPQHF
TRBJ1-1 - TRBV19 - TGTGCCAGTAGTGATGTTGGGGGAAACACTGAAGCTTTCTTT CASSDVGGNTEAFF
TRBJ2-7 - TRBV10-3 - TGTGCCATCAGTGGATCCGGCAGCGTTTCCTACGAGCAGTACTTC CAISGSGSVSYEQYF
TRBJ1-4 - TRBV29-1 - TGCGATTTTGGGGGACTACTAGGGGAAAAACTGTTTTTT CDFGGLLGEKLFF
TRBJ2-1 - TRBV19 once TGTGCCAGCTCCTACTCATACAATGAGCAGTTCTTC CASSYSYNEQFF
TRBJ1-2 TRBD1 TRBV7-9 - TGTGCCAGCAACGGACAGGAGACCTCCTATGGCTACACCTTC CASNGQETSYGYTF
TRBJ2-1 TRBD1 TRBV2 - TGTGCCAGCAGAGACGGACAGGGTAAATTTGAGCAGTTCTTC CASRDGQGKFEQFF
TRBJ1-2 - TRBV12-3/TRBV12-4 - TGTGCAGTACCGAGGGGTCAAGGCTACACCTTC CAVPRGQGYTF
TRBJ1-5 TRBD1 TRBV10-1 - TGCGCCAGCAGTGAGTCAGGGACAGGGAGTCAGCCCCAGCATTTT CASSESGTGSQPQHF
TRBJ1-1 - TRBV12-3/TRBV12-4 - TGTGCCAGCAGTTTAGGCACGAACACTGAAGCTTTCTTT CASSLGTNTEAFF
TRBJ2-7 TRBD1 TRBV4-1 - TGCGCCAGCAGCCAAGATAGGGACAGATACGGCGAGCAGTACTTC CASSQDRDRYGEQYF
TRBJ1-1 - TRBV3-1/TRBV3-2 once TGTGCCAGCAGCCAATCCCCGACAGTGAACACTGAAGCTTTCTTT CASSQSPTVNTEAFF
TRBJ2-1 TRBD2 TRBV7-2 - TGTGCCAGCAGCTTAGAACTAGCGGGGGGCCTCAATGAGCAGTTCTTC CASSLELAGGLNEQFF
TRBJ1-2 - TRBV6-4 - TGTGCCAGCAGTCGTCCGAACGGTGGCTACACCTTC CASSRPNGGYTF
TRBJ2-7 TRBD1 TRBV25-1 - TGTGCCAGCAGTGAACCGGGACAGGGGTCCTACGAGCAGTACTTC CASSEPGQGSYEQYF
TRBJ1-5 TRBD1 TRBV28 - TGTGCCAGCAGCTACAGGGGGGTAGGACAGCCCCAGCATTTT CASSYRGVGQPQHF
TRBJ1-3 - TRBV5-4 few TGTGCCAGCAGTTTATCTACAGGCCTCAGCTCTGGAAACACCATATATTTT CASSLSTGLSSGNTIYF
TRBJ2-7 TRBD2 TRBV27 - TGTGCCAGCAGTAGACCGTCCGGGACTAGCGGCTACGAGCAGTACTTC CASSRPSGTSGYEQYF
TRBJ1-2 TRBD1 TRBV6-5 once TGTGCCAGCAGTTACTCGATAGGGGGCATGTATGGCTACACCTTC CASSYSIGGMYGYTF
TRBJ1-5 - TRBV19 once TGTGCCAGTAGTCCGCGGGGTTATAGCAATCAGCCCCAGCATTTT CASSPRGYSNQPQHF
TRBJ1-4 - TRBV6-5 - TGTGCCAGCAGTAACCCCCCCGGAGTCCGACTGTTTTTT CASSNPPGVRLFF
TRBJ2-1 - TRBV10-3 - TGTGCCATCAGTGAGACAGACTCCCGGGGTGAGCAGTTCTTC CAISETDSRGEQFF
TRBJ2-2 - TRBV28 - TGTGCCAGCAGTACCGAGTCCTACACCGGGGAGCTGTTTTTT CASSTESYTGELFF
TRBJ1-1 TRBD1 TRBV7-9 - TGTGCCAGCAGCGCAAGACAGGGGAACACTGAAGCTTTCTTT CASSARQGNTEAFF
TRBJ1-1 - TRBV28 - TGTGCCAGCAGTAGAAGTTGGGGGTCGTACACTGAAGCTTTCTTT CASSRSWGSYTEAFF
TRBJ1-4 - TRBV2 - TGTGCCAGCAGTGTAACCCGTCCTGAAAAACTGTTTTTT CASSVTRPEKLFF
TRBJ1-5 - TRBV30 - TGTGCCTGGAATCAGGGAAGCAATCAGCCCCAGCATTTT CAWNQGSNQPQHF
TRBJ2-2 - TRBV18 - TGTGCCAGCTCACCACTGGACGGGAGCACCGGGGAGCTGTTTTTT CASSPLDGSTGELFF
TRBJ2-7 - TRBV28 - TGTGCCAGCAGCCGTTCCGGGCACGAGCAGTACTTC CASSRSGHEQYF
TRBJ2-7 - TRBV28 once TGTGCCAGCAAAACAAGTTACCTTCGAAGAGACGAGCAGTACTTC CASKTSYLRRDEQYF
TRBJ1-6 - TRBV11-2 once TGTGCCAGCAGCTTAGCGGGTACAGGCAGCTCCTATAATTCACCCCTCCACTTT CASSLAGTGSSYNSPLHF
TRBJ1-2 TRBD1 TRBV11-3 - TGTGCCAGCAGTTCAACAGGGGGGTATGGCTACACCTTC CASSSTGGYGYTF
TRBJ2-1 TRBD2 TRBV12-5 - TGTGCTAGTGCTCCCAGTGGGGGGGTTCGTGAGCAGTTCTTC CASAPSGGVREQFF